The clone carrying this T cell receptor beta chain turned up a few times. What it recognizes is unknown. Germline CDR1 reads MNHNS; CDR2 reads SASEGT. The CDR3 consists of 13 residues. V was trimmed by 7 bases and J by 4 bases, leaving 8 bases between them. This sample was taken from a study of T cells in Graves' hyperthyroidism and ophthalmopathy. Turning to the study itself: It was at initial diagnosis, before any treatment, that peripheral blood was collected.

Study observations and caveats: Blood also contained most expanded thyroid clonotypes above 0.001.

Regions amplified from RNA transcripts were the TCR beta CDR3 regions. TCR CDR3 regions were first amplified by RT-PCR with HTBI primers. One entry per CDR3 protein, called by TCRdb with MiXCR from the multiplex PCR reads. The sample includes 150,000 or so distinct CDR3 sequences, approximately 24% of them seen just once. Lactation, pregnancy, other autoimmune disease or uncontrolled infection excluded patients. Based on clinical symptoms, serum thyroxine and TRAb, thyroid ultrasound and orbital computed tomography, diagnoses were reached. The receptor comes from a woman between 50 and 59 years old with Graves' hyperthyroidism that later progressed to Graves' ophthalmopathy. Sequenced sample: blood. This sequence joins TRBV6-1 and TRBJ2-6, with D uncertain. This chain's CDR3 is CASKKGGANVLTF. CDR3 DNA sequence: TGTGCCAGCAAGAAAGGGGGGGCCAACGTCCTGACTTTC.